The sequence of this T cell receptor (beta chain) was determined in a study of beta chain features in type 1 diabetes. The CDR3 sequence is 15 residues long. The germline gives CDR1 MNHNS, CDR2 SASEGT. V lost 5 bases and J lost 5, with 16 bases in between. Of the isolated RNA, all was reverse transcribed, and so the sequenced material was expressed TCRB transcripts. Deep immunoSEQ sequencing covered naive, central memory and regulatory T cell samples. TCRdb keeps only in-frame clones here, not all; method: immunoSEQ multiplex PCR. The sample yields about 320,000 clones, 11% to 15% seen once. Donors underwent one heparinised blood draw, about 0.12 L on average.

The material sequenced was central memory CD4+ T cells from blood. This rearrangement joins TRBV6-1 to TRBJ2-4; D gene ambiguous. The TCR sequence derives from a man under 40 in good health. The CDR3 DNA sequence: TGTGCCAGCAGTCCCCCCGGAGCGTCACAAAACATTCAGTACTTC. Protein sequence: CASSPPGASQNIQYF.